This TCR beta chain was sequenced during a study of blood T cell repertoires in COVID-19. Across the study: The study drew acute and convalescent COVID-19 samples from the United States, Italy and Spain. T cells, B-cell-depleted T cells, or PBMCs provided the cDNA or gDNA that served as material.

Original processing notes: The assay estimated nucleated cells by amplifying reference gene primers. Using immunoSEQ multiplex PCR, the repertoire was profiled, and TCRdb retains in-frame clones only, with some absent. The DNA gave D and trimming, while V, J and clone size come from that table. The table lists about 140,000 clones, 60% to 85% of them singletons. Germline CDR1 is MNHEY and CDR2 is SMNVEV (reference sequence). V was pared by 8 bases and J by 8 bases, with 8 bases of the junction left unmatched. The CDR3 totals 13 residues. Sequenced sample: peripheral blood. This clonotype was sampled from a woman older than 75 with active or convalescent COVID-19. The V gene is TRBV27, the J gene TRBJ1-4; 7 positions match TRBD1. CDR3 amino acids: CASSGGAREKLFF. The CDR3 DNA reads TGTGCCAGCTCAGGGGGAGCGAGGGAAAAACTGTTTTTT.